Given below is one T cell receptor beta chain in context. Study members were between about 18 and 89 years old and lived in approximately 25 US regions. Trimming took off 4 bases at V and 2 bases at J, with 15 bases between the two ends. The germline V gene has CDR1 SGHVS and CDR2 FQNEAQ. The CDR3 loop spans 16 amino acids. The data originate from a study of blood T cell repertoires in COVID-19. Produced via immunoSEQ multiplex PCR; TCRdb's table is partial and in-frame only. The table has some 150,000 clones, approximately 80% seen once; the top ten hold approximately 10%. Sequencing was done on a sample of PBMCs or T cells enriched from blood (not recorded which). This chain links TRBV7-8 with TRBJ1-5, with TRBD1 as a possible D gene (6 bases). This TCR derives from a man aged 45 to 65 who had recovered from COVID-19. The CDR3 DNA sequence: TGTGCCAGCAGCTCAGACAGGTTTCTGGGCAATCAGCCCCAGCATTTT. Translation gives CASSSDRFLGNQPQHF.